This TCR beta chain was sequenced in a study of shared clonotypes between healthy human individuals. Germline V gene lookup returns CDR1 SGDLS and CDR2 YYNGEE. The V gene end was trimmed by 4 bases and the J gene end by 2 bases; junction bases not matched to a gene: 8. The CDR3 totals 15 residues. Using immunoSEQ multiplex PCR, the repertoire was profiled, and TCRdb retains in-frame clones only, with some absent. This repertoire shows approximately 1.5 million clones, approximately 98.5% found once; its top ten account for about 0.4%. Sequenced: naive CD4+ T cells sorted from blood. The subset: CD45RA+ positively selected. The source is a man in his thirties or forties in good health. V and J are TRBV9 and TRBJ2-7, with 8 positions matching TRBD1. CDR3 sequence: CASSPRGTGPYEQYF. CDR3 nucleotides: TGTGCCAGCAGCCCCCGGGGGACAGGACCCTACGAGCAGTACTTC.